This record looks at one T cell receptor beta chain sequence and its context. This clonotype was seen ten or more times. The clone's antigen remains unknown. No clone much larger than this one lies a single base away; base qualities are absent. This sample was sequenced with an Illumina HiSeq 2500. TCR beta libraries were prepared by quantitative 5'-RACE with molecular barcodes. The published analysis was carried out like this. To identify disease-linked TCR variants, a new computational method was used, one built on a probabilistic model of VDJ rearrangement. The raw public data were reprocessed by TCRdb itself: fastp quality trimming at Q25, MiXCR clonotype calling, in-frame beta chains only. Records with the same CDR3 protein are collapsed into one entry carrying the most frequent genes and DNA. None of the V and J calls come from the authors' own analysis; TCRdb made them. Present in this sample are roughly 670,000 distinct CDR3 sequences, about 20% of which were seen just once. The leading ten clones occupy 15% to 20% of the sample.

This record belongs to a study of CD8 T cells in ankylosing spondylitis (dated by TCRdb to the late 2010s). General notes on the study: To find TCR variants linked to disease, the study profiled T cell receptor beta repertoires in ankylosing spondylitis patients and healthy donors. Peripheral blood samples were taken, and synovial fluid was additionally collected from ankylosing spondylitis patients. The full study cohort comprised around 25 ankylosing spondylitis patients and 110 or so healthy donors.

Trimmed from V: 1 base; trimmed from J: 7 bases; junction bases lacking a gene match: 13. CDR1 is given as MNHNS and CDR2 as SASEGT, both from the germline V gene. From its cysteine to its phenylalanine, the CDR3 spans 17 amino acids. Of the read, only the CDR3 DNA is kept; its 51 bases are in frame from base 1. On the study overall, not on this receptor specifically: The disease-linked clones were reported to be significantly enriched in matched synovial fluid samples from ankylosing spondylitis patients. Blood from ankylosing spondylitis patients appeared to be characterized by a TCR beta motif made up of seven or eight highly homologous amino acid variants. The disease-linked clones showed a CD8+ phenotype and occurred at relatively low frequencies in peripheral blood. Some motif variants had previously been reported in the synovial fluid and blood of reactive arthritis patients, which suggests shared mechanisms of disease initiation.

Sample: blood, either unsorted or a sorted T cell fraction (not recorded which). The source is a male donor with ankylosing spondylitis. The chain links TRBV6-1 with TRBJ2-1; 7 bases in between match TRBD2. This receptor carries the CDR3 CASSEVVWSGMINEQFF. At the DNA level, the sequence is TGTGCCAGCAGTGAAGTTGTGTGGAGCGGGATGATTAATGAGCAGTTCTTC.